This TCR beta chain derives from a study of cytomegalovirus exposure and HLA in healthy donors. General study points: Most TCR sequences were rare, but some public TCRs occurred in many donors.

PCR employed 60 Vbeta and 13 Jbeta primers. Method: immunoSEQ multiplex PCR; TCRdb's copy keeps in-frame clones and lacks some. The sample lists about 120,000 clones, about 80% occurring once. Trimming took 5 bases from V and 1 from J; bases not matched to a gene: 11. The CDR3 is 18 residues long. The germline V gene has CDR1 MDHEN and CDR2 SYDVKM. This clone was seen a handful of times. The antigen is undetermined. The rearrangement uses TRBV28 and TRBJ2-7; 13 positions agree with TRBD2. The origin of this receptor is a man younger than 35 in good health and CMV-seronegative. Source material: PBMCs. The CDR3 here is CASSPHPGLAGKSYEQYF. The DNA for the CDR3 is TGTGCCAGCAGTCCCCACCCGGGACTAGCGGGAAAGTCCTACGAGCAGTACTTC.